Below, 24 T cell receptor beta chains from the same sample are listed, as sequenced in a study of regulatory T cells in long-lasting Graves disease. Stated time point: newly diagnosed GD, antithyroid drugs for less than 3 months. PBMCs provided the RNA from which the TCR library was made. CDR3-region Arm-PCR and iRepertoire HTBI primers produced the TCR beta libraries. TCRdb fed the multiplex PCR reads into MiXCR, producing one record per CDR3 protein. The table has more than 300,000 distinct CDR3 sequences, 15% to 19% seen once. This material consisted of peripheral blood mononuclear cells (PBMCs), taken at new diagnosis, from a patient treated with antithyroid drugs. These receptor sequences come from a female donor with Graves disease.

This clonotype was observed at least ten times. The chain carries TRBV29-1 and TRBJ1-1; D is ambiguous. The CDR3 extends over 10 amino acids. Trimming took off 5 bases at V and 7 bases at J, with 8 bases between the two ends. Germline CDR1 reads SQVTM; CDR2 reads ANQGSEA. The CDR3 loop reads CSVWEIEAFF. CDR3 nucleotide sequence: TGCAGCGTTTGGGAGATTGAAGCTTTCTTT.

This clonotype was counted at least ten times. The chain joins TRBV30 to TRBJ2-1; D gene unclear. With 4 bases removed from V and 0 bases from J, the gap between germline ends came to 7 bases. The CDR3 has 13 residues. The germline gives CDR1 GTSNPN, CDR2 SVGIG (reference sequence). In DNA form, the CDR3 reads TGTGCCTGGACAGGAAGCTCCTACAATGAGCAGTTCTTC. Translated, it gives CAWTGSSYNEQFF.

This clonotype was found many times. This chain uses TRBV6-1 with TRBJ1-6; unclear D gene. CDR1 MNHNS and CDR2 SASEGT come from the germline V gene. CDR3 length: 12 amino acids. Between the trimmed V and J ends, which lost 6 bases and 7 bases, there was a span of 7 bases. DNA of the CDR3: TGTGCCAGCAGCTGGACGAATTCACCCCTCCACTTT. It encodes CASSWTNSPLHF.

This clonotype came up a few times. This chain links TRBV18 with TRBJ1-3, with D perhaps TRBD1 (5 bases). The CDR3 length is 15 residues. Germline CDR1 is KGHSH and CDR2 is LQKENI. Trimming shortened V by 3 bases and J by 3 bases, and 12 bases separated the two germline ends. The CDR3 DNA reads as TGTGCCAGCTCACCGTCCGGGACGGTTGGAAACACCATATATTTT. It codes for CASSPSGTVGNTIYF.

In this sample, this clonotype turned up many times. The chain couples TRBV2 to TRBJ1-2, with unresolved D. This CDR3 is built from 10 residues. Germline V gene sequence: CDR1 SNHLY, CDR2 FYNNEI. V lost 7 bases to trimming and J lost 8 bases, with 8 bases between them. The CDR3 spells CASKGRGYTF. The DNA of the CDR3 is TGTGCCAGCAAAGGGAGAGGCTACACCTTC.

This clonotype occurred many times. This chain joins TRBV29-1 and TRBJ2-1, with D perhaps TRBD2 (5 bases). V was clipped by 4 bases and J by 10 bases, with 20 bases between them. The CDR3 runs to 14 residues. CDR1 is SQVTM and CDR2 is ANQGSEA in the germline V gene. CDR3 coding DNA: TGCAGCGTTGGAACACCACTAGGGTCGCGGGAGCAGTTCTTC. Translated, it gives CSVGTPLGSREQFF.

This clonotype showed up just a few times. The genes are TRBV19 and TRBJ1-1; weak D call: TRBD1 (6 bases). CDR3 size: 14 residues. From germline, CDR1 is LNHDA and CDR2 SQIVND (reference sequence). V shed 5 bases and J shed 0 bases, with 10 bases lying between them. The DNA of the CDR3 is TGTGCCAGTAGTCCCTGGACAGTGAACACTGAAGCTTTCTTT. Its protein is CASSPWTVNTEAFF.

The rearrangement uses TRBV7-9 and TRBJ1-2; a weak D match, TRBD1 (6 bases). Germline CDR1 and CDR2: SEHNR and FQNEAQ (reference sequence). Trimming pared 5 bases from V and 8 bases from J, leaving 18 bases between. This CDR3 spans 14 amino acids. The CDR3: CASSRRTVTEGYTF. The CDR3 bases are TGTGCCAGCAGCAGGAGGACAGTCACGGAGGGCTACACCTTC. The full variable domain, rest sourced from reference TRBV7-9 and TRBJ1-2, is DTGVSQNPRHKITKRGQNVTFRCDPISEHNRLYWYRQTLGQGPEFLTYFQNEAQLEKSRLLSDRFSAERPKGSFSTLEIQRTEQGDSAMYLCASSRRTVTEGYTFGSGTRLTVV.

This clonotype showed up many times. The rearrangement uses TRBV11-2 and TRBJ2-7; possibly TRBD1 for D (6 bases). Germline CDR1 and CDR2: SGHAT and FQNNGV. Trimming removed 7 bases from V and 1 base from J, with 14 bases in between. CDR3 size: 14 residues. This CDR3 is CASKYTQGSYEQYF. The CDR3 region has the DNA TGTGCCAGCAAGTATACCCAGGGGTCCTACGAGCAGTACTTC.

There are a few counts of this clonotype. The chain employs TRBV7-2 and TRBJ1-4; weak D call: TRBD1 (6 bases). This CDR3 has 14 amino acids. Germline V lookup: CDR1 SGHTA, CDR2 FQGNSA. V lost 4 bases and J lost 13, with 19 bases in between. CDR3 sequence reads: CASSSDSSVARLFF. CDR3 in DNA: TGTGCCAGCAGCTCGGACAGCTCGGTAGCGAGACTGTTTTTT.

The table lists this clonotype with many counts. The chain joins TRBV6-1 to TRBJ1-5; D is possibly TRBD1 (6 bases). The germline V gene has CDR1 MNHNS and CDR2 SASEGT. Deletions cut 3 bases from V and 6 bases from J, with 12 bases between. CDR3 length equals 14 residues. CDR3 residues: CASSEHRVTQPQHF. CDR3 bases: TGTGCCAGCAGTGAGCACAGGGTGACTCAGCCCCAGCATTTT.

This clonotype was detected only a few times. The V and J genes are TRBV28 and TRBJ2-5; TRBD2 matches at 8 bases. The CDR3 has 13 residues. CDR1 MDHEN and CDR2 SYDVKM come from the germline V gene. V trimming: 9 bases; J trimming: 0 bases; junction bases outside the gene matches: 3. CDR3 loop: CASLLADQETQYF. In DNA form, the CDR3 reads TGTGCCAGTCTACTAGCGGACCAAGAGACCCAGTACTTC.

In this sample, this clonotype turned up many times. The chain combines TRBV28 with TRBJ1-1; D gene unclear. This CDR3 has 14 amino acids. The V and J ends lost 1 base and 4 bases respectively, with 10 bases between them. Germline V gene data show CDR1 as MDHEN and CDR2 as SYDVKM. CDR3: CASSLSLGSTEAFF. The CDR3 DNA follows: TGTGCCAGCAGTTTATCCCTAGGGAGCACTGAAGCTTTCTTT.

The chain uses TRBV12-5 and TRBJ1-4; D possibly corresponds to TRBD1 (5 bases). There are 15 residues in the CDR3. Trimming took 1 base from V and 0 from J, leaving 6 bases between them. Per the germline V gene, CDR1 is LGHNT and CDR2 is FRNRAP. The CDR3 loop reads CASGLGQTTNEKLFF. CDR3 nucleotides: TGTGCTAGTGGTTTGGGACAGACAACTAATGAAAAACTGTTTTTT.

The rearrangement joins TRBV6-2 or TRBV6-3 to TRBJ2-7, with D possibly matching TRBD2 (6 bases). The CDR3 has 15 residues. CDR1 is MNHEY, CDR2 SVGEGT, per germline. V lost 7 bases and J lost 4, with 20 bases in between. Here the CDR3 DNA reads TGTGCCAGCACCCAACGGGACTTGGGAACGTACGAGCAGTACTTC. Translation gives CASTQRDLGTYEQYF.

The chain carries TRBV3-1 and TRBJ2-7; 14 positions match TRBD2. CDR1 and CDR2 (germline): LGHDT, YNNKEL (reference sequence). Trimming cost V 2 bases and J 0 bases; bases outside gene matches: 9. The CDR3 length is 19 residues. CDR3 sequence (DNA): TGTGCCAGCAGCCAAAAGCCGGGACTAGCGGGAGTGAGCTCCTACGAGCAGTACTTC. This sequence encodes CASSQKPGLAGVSSYEQYF.

Ten or more counts support this clonotype. The chain couples TRBV2 to TRBJ1-4; TRBD1 matches 12 bases. Germline assignment: CDR1 SNHLY and CDR2 FYNNEI. This CDR3 comprises 17 residues. Trimming cost V 6 bases and J 3 bases; bases outside gene matches: 8. The CDR3 nucleotides read TGTGCCAGCAGGAGGGTGGGACAGGGGGCACCTAATGAAAAACTGTTTTTT. Its translation: CASRRVGQGAPNEKLFF.

This clonotype showed up just a few times. The rearrangement uses TRBV25-1 and TRBJ1-4; no clear D. Deletions cut 1 base from V and 10 bases from J, with 16 bases between. CDR3 length: 15 residues. The germline CDR1 and CDR2 sequences are MGHDK and SYGVNS. CDR3 sequence (DNA): TGTGCCAGCAGTGAATCCCTCCGGGTGGGCGGAAAACTGTTTTTT. Its protein product is CASSESLRVGGKLFF.

This clonotype was counted ten times or more. The chain uses TRBV12-3 or TRBV12-4 and TRBJ2-1; TRBD2 aligns across 10 bases. This CDR3 is built from 17 residues. Losses at the gene ends were 3 bases for V and 2 bases for J; bases not matched to a gene: 7. DNA of the CDR3: TGTGCCAGCAGTTTTTTATTGAGCGGGAGGGCCTACAATGAGCAGTTCTTC. This translates into CASSFLLSGRAYNEQFF.

The chain recombines TRBV7-3 with TRBJ2-2; 10 bases are shared with TRBD2. CDR3 length: 18 residues. With V trimmed by 2 bases and J by 1 base, 7 bases remained unmatched. Germline-derived CDR1 and CDR2 are SGHTA and FQGTGA. CDR3: CASSLSSASGGNTGELFF. DNA of the CDR3: TGTGCCAGCAGCTTATCCTCCGCTAGCGGGGGGAACACCGGGGAGCTGTTTTTT.

This clonotype was detected ten times or more. This chain joins TRBV12-3 or TRBV12-4 and TRBJ1-2, with 7 bases that match TRBD1. The CDR3 has 12 residues. Trimming removed 6 bases from V and 14 bases from J; junction bases left unmatched: 12. CDR3 sequence reads: CASRPDDRDPTF. The DNA for the CDR3 is TGTGCCAGCAGACCCGACGACAGGGACCCAACCTTC.

The chain uses TRBV2 and TRBJ1-1, with TRBD1 as a possible D gene (5 bases). This CDR3 spans 13 amino acids. The V gene's germline CDR1 is SNHLY and CDR2 FYNNEI. Trimming took off 8 bases at V and 6 bases at J, with 16 bases between the two ends. The CDR3 DNA reads as TGTGCCAGCCACGGGACGGCTGCATCTGAAGCTTTCTTT. Its protein product is CASHGTAASEAFF.

In this sample, this clonotype turned up a few times. The CDR3 region has the DNA TGTGCCAGCAGCTTAAACTTCCGGACGGCCTATAATTCACCCCTCCACTTT. This sequence encodes CASSLNFRTAYNSPLHF. The chain is built from TRBV7-2 and TRBJ1-6; D call uncertain. Germline lookup yields CDR1 SGHTA and CDR2 FQGNSA. CDR3 length equals 17 residues. Trimming took off 2 bases at V and 2 bases at J, with 13 bases between the two ends.

In this sample, this clonotype turned up many times. The J gene is TRBJ2-7, the V gene TRBV14; TRBD1 agrees at 7 bases. This CDR3 is built from 15 residues. Germline lookup yields CDR1 SGHDN and CDR2 FVKESK. The junction had 8 bases not matched to a gene; V was cut back by 2 bases and J by 4 bases. The CDR3 is CASSQWDRGPYEQYF. As DNA, the CDR3 is TGTGCCAGCAGCCAATGGGACAGAGGACCATACGAGCAGTACTTC.